In its sample, the clone carrying this TCR beta chain was seen many times. Its antigen is not known. This entry belongs to a study of glioma-infiltrating T cells. Amplification of TCR alpha and beta CDR3 regions from RNA used iRepertoire nested multiplex PCR. For one-step reverse transcription and amplification, about 85-400 ng of tissue mRNA or PBMC total RNA was used. Each CDR3 protein gets one entry after TCRdb re-called the multiplex PCR reads with MiXCR. The table includes approximately 190,000 distinct CDR3 sequences, about 32% detected once. The CDR3 covers 14 residues. Germline V CDR1 and CDR2: MNHEY, SVGEGT. The V gene lost 5 bases and the J gene lost 1 base, with 11 bases spanning the gap. Study-wide findings and caveats: Tissue and blood shared very few CDR3 sequences. Gliomas, especially low-grade, showed above-expected tissue-blood divergence; non-neoplastic patients showed below.

The material sequenced was glioma tissue, nonneoplastic brain tissue, or PBMCs (not recorded which). The TCR was taken from a human donor with low-grade glioma or glioblastoma, undergoing nonglioma brain surgery, or in good health (not recorded which). The chain employs TRBV6-2 or TRBV6-3 and TRBJ2-5; perhaps TRBD1 as D (6 bases). CDR3 coding DNA: TGTGCCAGCAGTGACAGGAACCTCCAAGAGACCCAGTACTTC. Amino acids: CASSDRNLQETQYF.